A single sample gave rise to the 32 T cell receptor beta chains below, sequenced in a study of T cell responses to AZD1222 COVID-19 vaccine. Repertoires were generated with immunoSEQ multiplex PCR, while TCRdb's copy carries only in-frame clones and drops some. Here the sample spans some 130,000 clones, roughly 87% being singletons. The specimen was peripheral blood, collected 28 days after the second AZD1222 dose. Source of these receptors: an adult who received the AZD1222 COVID-19 vaccine.

The rearrangement joins TRBV6-6 to TRBJ2-1, with TRBD2 matching over 10 bases. The CDR3 length is 12 residues. In germline, CDR1 is MNHNY, CDR2 SVGAGI (reference sequence). Trimming removed 1 base from V and 12 bases from J; junction bases left unmatched: 0. For the CDR3, the DNA is TGTGCCAGCAGTTACTTAGCGGGGGGGCAGTTCTTC. Amino acids: CASSYLAGGQFF.

In its sample, this clone ranks as medium-sized. This sequence joins TRBV15 and TRBJ1-6; D is ambiguous. The CDR3 contains 15 residues. The germline V and J ends were trimmed by 4 bases and 6 bases, with 13 bases remaining between them. CDR1 and CDR2 from the germline V gene are LNHNV and YYDKDF (reference sequence). The CDR3 coding sequence is TGTGCCACCAGCACCTCGTATGGGGTTAATTCACCCCTCCACTTT. It is translated as CATSTSYGVNSPLHF.

The chain links TRBV4-2 to TRBJ1-2; D not certain. Germline CDR1 is LGHNA and CDR2 is YNFKEQ. The V and J ends lost 1 base and 0 bases respectively, with 12 bases between them. This CDR3 contains 16 residues. The CDR3 is CASSQVVSGTNYGYTF. CDR3 nucleotides: TGTGCCAGCAGCCAAGTTGTGTCCGGAACTAACTATGGCTACACCTTC.

The V and J genes are TRBV19 and TRBJ2-5; possibly TRBD2 for D (6 bases). This CDR3 has 14 residues. Per the germline V gene, CDR1 is LNHDA and CDR2 is SQIVND (reference sequence). Trimming took off 3 bases at V and 1 base at J, with 9 bases between the two ends. The CDR3: CASSIGSIQETQYF. CDR3 nucleotides: TGTGCCAGTAGTATCGGGAGTATCCAAGAGACCCAGTACTTC.

V gene TRBV3-1 (or the pseudogene TRBV3-2) combines with J gene TRBJ1-2; TRBD1 matches at 11 bases. The CDR3 runs 16 residues. Trimming at V came to 4 bases and at J to 8 bases, leaving 12 bases not matched to a gene. In germline, CDR1 is LGHDT, CDR2 YNNKEL (reference sequence). The CDR3 sequence is CASSLSGTGGLGGYTF. The CDR3, as DNA: TGTGCCAGCAGCCTATCCGGGACAGGGGGACTGGGAGGCTACACCTTC.

This clone was seen a few times. This chain uses TRBV5-1 with TRBJ2-2; 7 bases fit TRBD1. CDR3 size: 21 residues. The germline gives CDR1 SGHRS, CDR2 YFSETQ. Unmatched junction bases numbered 22, after V lost 0 bases and J lost 5 bases. The CDR3 spells CASSLVGQWAPSPWETGELFF. In DNA, the CDR3 is TGCGCCAGCAGCTTGGTGGGACAGTGGGCCCCAAGCCCCTGGGAAACCGGGGAGCTGTTTTTT.

This clone was counted between two and nine times. The chain couples TRBV6-4 to TRBJ1-1; tentatively, D is TRBD1 (5 bases). The ends were cut back, 3 bases at V and 1 base at J, with 9 bases in the middle. The germline gives CDR1 MRHNA, CDR2 SNTAGT. There are 14 residues in the CDR3. The CDR3 bases are TGTGCCAGCAGTGATACCGACAGGAACACTGAAGCTTTCTTT. Translation gives CASSDTDRNTEAFF.

The chain has TRBV30 and TRBJ1-1, with D unclear. The germline V and J ends were trimmed by 4 bases and 5 bases, with 5 bases remaining between them. The germline V gene has CDR1 GTSNPN and CDR2 SVGIG (reference sequence). This CDR3 comprises 10 residues. CDR3 sequence (DNA): TGTGCCTGGATGGAGACTGAAGCTTTCTTT. This sequence encodes CAWMETEAFF.

This clone appeared a single time. J is TRBJ1-1 and V is TRBV6-5, with D tentatively TRBD1 (5 bases). The V and J ends lost 10 bases and 6 bases respectively, with 15 bases between them. Germline loops: CDR1 MNHEY, CDR2 SVGAGI. CDR3 size: 12 residues. In DNA, the CDR3 is TGTGCCACCCACGTTTGGGGGTCTGAAGCTTTCTTT. Its protein is CATHVWGSEAFF.

This sequence joins TRBV4-1 and TRBJ1-1, with D uncertain. V was clipped by 4 bases and J by 4 bases, with 10 bases between them. The CDR3 has 13 residues. Germline loops: CDR1 MGHRA, CDR2 YSYEKL. CDR3 nucleotide sequence: TGCGCCAGCAGCCTTCCGGGGAGCACTGAAGCTTTCTTT. This codes for CASSLPGSTEAFF.

The chain has TRBV10-3 and TRBJ2-3; D might be TRBD2 (5 bases). The CDR3 sequence is 14 residues long. Trimming removed 6 bases from V and 2 bases from J, with 12 bases in between. Germline values: CDR1 ENHRY, CDR2 SYGVKD. CDR3 DNA sequence: TGTGCCATCAGAAAACTAGATCACACAGATACGCAGTATTTT. This gives the protein CAIRKLDHTDTQYF.

V usage is TRBV5-1 and J usage is TRBJ2-7; TRBD1 might be the D (6 bases). The CDR3 totals 15 residues. Germline CDR1 and CDR2: SGHRS and YFSETQ. Between the trimmed V and J ends, which lost 0 bases and 2 bases, there was a span of 12 bases. CDR3 DNA: TGCGCCAGCAGCTTGGACGGGACAACTACCTACGAGCAGTACTTC. Its translation is CASSLDGTTTYEQYF.

The chain couples TRBV7-6 to TRBJ1-2; D is undetermined. This CDR3 has 13 amino acids. V was clipped by 5 bases and J by 8 bases, with 15 bases between them. Germline V gives CDR1 SGHVS, CDR2 FNYEAQ. The CDR3 here is CASSPEAVWGYTF. The CDR3 nucleotides read TGTGCCAGCAGCCCCGAGGCGGTCTGGGGCTACACCTTC.

V is TRBV12-3 or TRBV12-4 and J is TRBJ1-2; no firm D call. The CDR3 is 11 residues long. The germline V and J ends were trimmed by 5 bases and 3 bases, with 4 bases remaining between them. The chain's CDR3 is CASSGYYGYTF. For the CDR3, the DNA is TGTGCCAGCAGTGGGTACTATGGCTACACCTTC.

This clone was observed once. This chain links TRBV28 with TRBJ1-2; D uncertain. Between the trimmed V and J ends, which lost 11 bases and 3 bases, there was a span of 13 bases. The CDR3 is made up of 12 amino acids. Germline CDR1 is MDHEN and CDR2 is SYDVKM. CDR3 in amino acids: CAALDSDYGYTF. The CDR3 region has the DNA TGTGCCGCGCTGGATTCTGACTATGGCTACACCTTC.

This chain joins TRBV28 and TRBJ1-5; no firm D call. CDR3 length: 14 amino acids. CDR1 is MDHEN and CDR2 is SYDVKM in the germline V gene. The ends were cut back, 2 bases at V and 3 bases at J, with 8 bases in the middle. The CDR3 loop reads CASSLVQDNQPQHF. The CDR3 nucleotides read TGTGCCAGCAGTTTAGTTCAGGACAATCAGCCCCAGCATTTT. Using reference TRBV28 and TRBJ1-5 for the parts outside the CDR3, the full variable domain is DVKVTQSSRYLVKRTGEKVFLECVQDMDHENMFWYRQDPGLGLRLIYFSYDVKMKEKGDIPEGYSVSREKKERFSLILESASTNQTSMYLCASSLVQDNQPQHFGDGTRLSIL.

The sample holds one count of this clone. The rearrangement links TRBV30 to TRBJ1-5; D perhaps matches TRBD1 (5 bases). Germline CDR1 and CDR2: GTSNPN and SVGIG (reference sequence). The V end was cut by 1 base, the J end by 10 bases, with 14 bases between. CDR3 length: 13 amino acids. The CDR3 here is CAWSAEGRDPQHF. CDR3 bases: TGTGCCTGGAGTGCAGAAGGGAGGGACCCCCAGCATTTT.

The chain joins TRBV3-1 (or the pseudogene TRBV3-2) to TRBJ2-1, with a possible D match to TRBD2 (5 bases). Per germline, CDR1 LGHDT and CDR2 YNNKEL (reference sequence). V was pared by 4 bases and J by 1 base, with 11 bases between. The length of the CDR3 is 15 residues. CDR3 amino acids: CASSPGVGSYNEQFF. The CDR3, as DNA: TGTGCCAGCAGCCCCGGGGTTGGGTCCTACAATGAGCAGTTCTTC.

The chain couples TRBV7-8 to TRBJ2-1; the match to TRBD2 covers 10 bases. The germline V gene encodes CDR1 SGHVS and CDR2 FQNEAQ. This CDR3 is built from 15 residues. V lost 5 bases and J lost 12; bases outside the gene matches: 13. CDR3: CASSPTSGGEFRQFF. The CDR3, as DNA: TGTGCCAGCAGCCCTACGAGCGGGGGGGAATTTCGGCAGTTCTTC.

J is TRBJ1-5 and V is TRBV12-3 or TRBV12-4; possibly TRBD1 for D (6 bases). Trimming pared 5 bases from V and 6 bases from J, leaving 8 bases between. The CDR3 runs to 12 residues. CDR3 sequence (DNA): TGTGCCAGCAGTCTCAGGGGTCAGCCCCAGCATTTT. Translated: CASSLRGQPQHF.

J is TRBJ1-1 and V is TRBV7-2; 9 bases fit TRBD1. V trimming: 3 bases; J trimming: 11 bases; junction bases outside the gene matches: 13. This CDR3 spans 15 amino acids. The germline V gene encodes CDR1 SGHTA and CDR2 FQGNSA. CDR3 in amino acids: CASSLDPGQGRFAFF. The CDR3 bases are TGTGCCAGCAGCTTGGACCCGGGACAGGGACGCTTCGCTTTCTTT. The entire variable domain, with the rest obtained from reference TRBV7-2 and TRBJ1-1, is as follows: GAGVSQSPSNKVTEKGKDVELRCDPISGHTALYWYRQSLGQGLEFLIYFQGNSAPDKSGLPSDRFSAERTGGSVSTLTIQRTQQEDSAVYLCASSLDPGQGRFAFFGQGTRLTVV.

The chain employs TRBV5-4 and TRBJ1-4; D call uncertain. The V gene lost 0 bases and the J gene lost 8 bases, with 17 bases spanning the gap. Germline CDR1 SGHNT, CDR2 YYREEE (reference sequence). The CDR3 has 16 amino acids. This CDR3 reads CASSLDGERVGEKLFF. DNA of the CDR3: TGTGCCAGCAGCTTGGACGGCGAGAGGGTAGGGGAAAAACTGTTTTTT.

The V call is TRBV11-2, the J call TRBJ1-4; TRBD1 agrees at 7 bases. Germline CDR1 reads SGHAT; CDR2 reads FQNNGV. The CDR3 totals 15 residues. The junction had 5 bases not matched to a gene; V was cut back by 1 base and J by 6 bases. CDR3 amino acids: CASSLVRGPDEKLFF. The DNA for the CDR3 is TGTGCCAGCAGCTTAGTGAGGGGGCCTGATGAAAAACTGTTTTTT.

The chain recombines TRBV19 with TRBJ1-5; D gene uncertain. V gave up 3 bases and J gave up 6 bases, with 9 bases separating them. Germline V CDR1 and CDR2: LNHDA, SQIVND (reference sequence). This CDR3 has 13 residues. The CDR3 bases are TGTGCCAGTAGTATGGGGTTGGGTCAGCCCCAGCATTTT. This codes for CASSMGLGQPQHF.

The chain links TRBV5-5 to TRBJ1-3, with D tentatively TRBD1 (6 bases). This CDR3 contains 15 residues. CDR1 and CDR2 from the germline V gene are SGHKS and YYEKEE (reference sequence). The germline V and J ends were trimmed by 2 bases and 2 bases, with 11 bases remaining between them. CDR3 in DNA: TGTGCCAGCAGCTTTGCACCAGGGGCTGGAAACACCATATATTTT. It translates to CASSFAPGAGNTIYF.

The gene calls are TRBV7-9 and TRBJ1-1, with TRBD1 matching 9 bases. This CDR3 is 14 amino acids long. V gave up 4 bases and J gave up 10 bases; unmatched junction bases: 10. Germline CDR1 SEHNR, CDR2 FQNEAQ (reference sequence). As DNA, the CDR3 is TGTGCCAGCAGCTGGGAGGGACAGGGTAGTGGAGCTTTCTTT. The encoded protein is CASSWEGQGSGAFF.

The chain carries TRBV6-6 and TRBJ1-2; the D is unclear. The CDR3 has 16 amino acids. Germline V CDR1 and CDR2: MNHNY, SVGAGI (reference sequence). V lost 6 bases to trimming and J lost 3 bases, with 20 bases between them. CDR3 amino acids: CASRQPGTRGDYGYTF. The CDR3 DNA follows: TGTGCCAGCAGACAACCGGGAACACGCGGAGACTATGGCTACACCTTC.

The gene calls are TRBV28 and TRBJ2-5; D might be TRBD2 (7 bases). Germline V gene data show CDR1 as MDHEN and CDR2 as SYDVKM. The CDR3 length is 15 residues. With 3 bases removed from V and 5 bases from J, the gap between germline ends came to 16 bases. CDR3 nucleotides: TGTGCCAGCAGTTTGGGGGTAGGGGGAGGGGAGACCCAGTACTTC. This sequence encodes CASSLGVGGGETQYF.

The V gene is TRBV7-2, the J gene TRBJ2-7; D remains unclear. The germline V and J ends were trimmed by 3 bases and 2 bases, with 8 bases remaining between them. Per the germline V gene, CDR1 is SGHTA and CDR2 is FQGNSA. CDR3 length: 13 amino acids. The CDR3 DNA is TGTGCCAGCAGCTTGGGGAAGGCCTACGAGCAGTACTTC. It yields the protein CASSLGKAYEQYF.

This chain joins TRBV6-2 or TRBV6-3 and TRBJ2-7; 10 bases align to TRBD1. The CDR3 loop spans 18 amino acids. CDR1 and CDR2 (germline): MNHEY, SVGEGT. The ends lost 2 bases at V and 4 bases at J; junction bases unmatched: 14. In DNA, the CDR3 is TGTGCCAGCAGTTACCTCCGGGACAGGGGAGCGGGGCAGTACGAGCAGTACTTC. Amino acid sequence: CASSYLRDRGAGQYEQYF.

The V call is TRBV5-6, the J call TRBJ2-3; 9 nucleotides align to TRBD1. The CDR3 has 16 amino acids. J gave up 1 base and V 3 bases, and 6 bases lay outside the gene matches. Germline values: CDR1 SGHDT, CDR2 YYEEEE. For the CDR3, the DNA is TGTGCCAGCAGCTGGATGGGACAGGGTGGCACAGATACGCAGTATTTT. Its protein product is CASSWMGQGGTDTQYF.

The chain is built from TRBV28 and TRBJ1-2; D remains unclear. V lost 5 bases to trimming and J lost 4 bases, with 23 bases between them. The CDR3 consists of 17 residues. The V gene's germline CDR1 is MDHEN and CDR2 SYDVKM. CDR3 amino acids: CASSPSSGNFAIYGYTF. CDR3 sequence (DNA): TGTGCCAGCAGTCCTTCCTCGGGTAACTTTGCCATCTATGGCTACACCTTC.